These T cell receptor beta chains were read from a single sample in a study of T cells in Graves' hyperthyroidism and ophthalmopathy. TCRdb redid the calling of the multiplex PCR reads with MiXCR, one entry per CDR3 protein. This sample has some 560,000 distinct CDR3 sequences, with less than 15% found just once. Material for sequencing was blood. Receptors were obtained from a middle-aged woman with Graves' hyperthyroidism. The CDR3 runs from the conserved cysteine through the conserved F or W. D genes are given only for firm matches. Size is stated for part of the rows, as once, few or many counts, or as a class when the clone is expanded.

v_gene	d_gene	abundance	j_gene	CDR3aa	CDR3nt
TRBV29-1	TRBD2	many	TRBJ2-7	CSVRPSGGPGMEQYF	TGCAGCGTCAGACCTAGCGGGGGACCCGGAATGGAGCAGTACTTC
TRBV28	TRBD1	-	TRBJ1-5	CASSRYLGTGGGQPQHF	TGTGCCAGCAGTCGATATCTGGGGACAGGGGGCGGACAGCCCCAGCATTTT
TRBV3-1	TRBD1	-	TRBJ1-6	CASSHGGTDNSPLHF	TGTGCCAGCAGCCACGGCGGGACAGATAATTCACCCCTCCACTTT
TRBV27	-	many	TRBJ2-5	CASSLVISYHGSTQYF	TGTGCCAGCAGTTTAGTCATTTCTTATCATGGTTCCACCCAGTACTTC
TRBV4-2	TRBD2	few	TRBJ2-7	CASSQRPGTSGYEQYF	TGTGCCAGCAGCCAGAGACCCGGGACTAGCGGCTACGAGCAGTACTTC
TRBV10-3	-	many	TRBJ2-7	CAISDGTTTYEQYF	TGTGCCATCAGTGATGGCACCACCACCTACGAGCAGTACTTC
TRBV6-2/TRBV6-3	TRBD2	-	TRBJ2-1	CASMGAGGGNEQFF	TGTGCCAGCATGGGAGCGGGAGGAGGAAATGAGCAGTTCTTC
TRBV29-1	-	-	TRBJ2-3	CSVEDPGSDTQYF	TGCAGCGTTGAAGATCCCGGCTCAGATACGCAGTATTTT
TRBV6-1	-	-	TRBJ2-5	CATSTRERIETQYF	TGTGCCACCTCGACGCGCGAGAGGATAGAGACCCAGTACTTC
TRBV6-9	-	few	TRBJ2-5	CTSSYPTGGTDHQETQYF	TGTACCAGCAGTTACCCTACCGGGGGGACAGACCATCAAGAGACCCAGTACTTC
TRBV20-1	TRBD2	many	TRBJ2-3	CSARGLAGGGGTDTQYF	TGCAGTGCTAGGGGACTAGCGGGAGGGGGAGGCACAGATACGCAGTATTTT
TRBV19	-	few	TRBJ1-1	CASRQPNPWDTEAFF	TGTGCCAGTAGACAGCCGAACCCTTGGGACACTGAAGCTTTCTTT
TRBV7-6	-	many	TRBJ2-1	CASSLNRLTTYNEQFF	TGTGCCAGCAGCTTAAATCGGCTTACGACCTACAATGAGCAGTTCTTC
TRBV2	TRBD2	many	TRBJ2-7	CASLTSGLSYEQYF	TGTGCCAGCTTGACTAGCGGACTCTCCTACGAGCAGTACTTC
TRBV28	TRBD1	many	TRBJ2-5	CASRTGGIGETQYF	TGTGCCAGCAGGACAGGGGGCATAGGGGAGACCCAGTACTTC
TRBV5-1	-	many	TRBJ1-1	CASSLDRGQNTEAFF	TGCGCCAGCAGCTTGGATCGGGGACAGAACACTGAAGCTTTCTTT
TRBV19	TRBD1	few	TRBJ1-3	CASRDSGGAGNTIYF	TGTGCCAGTAGAGATTCAGGGGGCGCTGGAAACACCATATATTTT
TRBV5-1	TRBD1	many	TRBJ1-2	CASNPGQGGYGYTF	TGCGCCAGCAACCCGGGACAGGGGGGCTATGGCTACACCTTC
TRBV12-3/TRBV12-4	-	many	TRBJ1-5	CASSLVRGGGNQPQHF	TGTGCCAGCAGTTTAGTTAGGGGGGGGGGCAATCAGCCCCAGCATTTT
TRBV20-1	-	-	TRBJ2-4	CSARKGQETGRRGAKNIQYF	TGCAGTGCTAGAAAAGGGCAGGAGACAGGTCGGAGGGGGGCCAAAAACATTCAGTACTTC
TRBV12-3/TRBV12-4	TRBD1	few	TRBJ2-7	CASSDRGTWEQYF	TGTGCCAGCAGTGACAGGGGCACTTGGGAGCAGTACTTC
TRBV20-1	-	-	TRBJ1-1	CSASPSRTEAFF	TGCAGTGCTAGCCCGTCAAGAACTGAAGCTTTCTTT
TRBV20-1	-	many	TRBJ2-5	CSARGPRVETQYF	TGCAGTGCTAGGGGTCCGAGGGTGGAGACCCAGTACTTC
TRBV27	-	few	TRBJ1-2	CASSLSTGRVRDGYTF	TGTGCCAGCAGTCTCAGCACAGGACGAGTGAGGGATGGCTACACCTTC
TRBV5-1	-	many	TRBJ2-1	CASSLQSYYNEQFF	TGCGCCAGCAGCTTGCAATCCTACTACAATGAGCAGTTCTTC
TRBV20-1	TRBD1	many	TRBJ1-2	CSARLTGRANYGYTF	TGCAGTGCTAGACTGACAGGGAGGGCTAACTATGGCTACACCTTC
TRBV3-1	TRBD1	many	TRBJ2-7	CASSQSTGGPYEQYF	TGTGCCAGCAGCCAATCCACAGGGGGCCCCTACGAGCAGTACTTC
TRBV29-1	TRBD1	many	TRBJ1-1	CSVNQGARTEAFF	TGCAGCGTGAATCAGGGGGCACGGACTGAAGCTTTCTTT
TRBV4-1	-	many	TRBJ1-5	CASSQDRVVEPQHF	TGCGCCAGCAGCCAAGACAGGGTTGTGGAGCCCCAGCATTTT
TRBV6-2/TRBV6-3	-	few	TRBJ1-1	CASSPRLMNTEAFF	TGTGCCAGCAGTCCCCGATTAATGAACACTGAAGCTTTCTTT
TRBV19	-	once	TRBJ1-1	CASSIGGGQDEAFF	TGTGCCAGTAGTATAGGGGGGGGGCAGGATGAAGCTTTCTTT
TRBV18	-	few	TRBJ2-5	CASSPRPANQETQYF	TGTGCCAGCTCACCACGTCCAGCCAACCAAGAGACCCAGTACTTC
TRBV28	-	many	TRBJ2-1	CASSRMGDEQFF	TGTGCCAGCAGTCGAATGGGGGATGAGCAGTTCTTC
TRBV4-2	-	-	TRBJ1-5	CASSQDPGGDQPQHF	TGTGCCAGCAGCCAAGATCCGGGGGGGGATCAGCCCCAGCATTTT
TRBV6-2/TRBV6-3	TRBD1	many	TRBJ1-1	CASRRGTGGTEAFF	TGTGCCAGCCGGCGGGGGACAGGGGGCACTGAAGCTTTCTTT
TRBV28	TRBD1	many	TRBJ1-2	CASSLYKDRGRSYTF	TGTGCCAGCAGTTTATATAAGGACAGGGGGCGGAGCTACACCTTC
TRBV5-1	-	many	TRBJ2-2	CASSLSTVNTGELFF	TGCGCCAGCAGCTTGAGTACCGTGAACACCGGGGAGCTGTTTTTT
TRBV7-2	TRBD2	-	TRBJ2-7	CASSLGRLAGSHEQYF	TGTGCCAGCAGCTTAGGTAGACTAGCGGGAAGCCACGAGCAGTACTTC
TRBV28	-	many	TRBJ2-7	CASSLTTPYEQYF	TGTGCCAGCAGTCTCACGACCCCCTACGAGCAGTACTTC
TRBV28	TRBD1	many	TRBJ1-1	CASPGPTGDTEAFF	TGTGCCAGCCCCGGCCCAACAGGGGACACTGAAGCTTTCTTT
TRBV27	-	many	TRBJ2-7	CASSSGTAPYEQYF	TGTGCCAGCTCGAGCGGGACAGCTCCCTACGAGCAGTACTTC